This T cell receptor (beta chain) was captured in a study of blood T cell repertoires in COVID-19. Study context: From T cells, B-cell-depleted T cells, or PBMCs came the material, which was cDNA or gDNA.

Per the germline V gene, CDR1 is SGHKS and CDR2 is YYEKEE (reference sequence). This CDR3 has 16 amino acids. J gave up 6 bases and V 0 bases, and 11 bases lay outside the gene matches. Researchers sorted participants into cohorts using their self-reported clinical history. Each recovered donor of Cohort 3 presented with two negative PCRs, clearance, or symptom resolution. Methods used by the authors: For nucleated cells, counts were estimated from reference gene primer amplification. Data came from immunoSEQ multiplex PCR; TCRdb stores just in-frame clones and leaves some out. V and J calls and clone size follow that table, whereas D and trimming were derived from the DNA. Of 200,000 to 300,000 clones listed, around 86% are singletons.

The chain uses TRBV5-5 and TRBJ1-2, with 7 nucleotides matching TRBD1. Sequencing was performed on PBMCs or T cells enriched from blood (not recorded which). The sequence was collected from a woman younger than 30 who had recovered from COVID-19. CDR3 sequence reads: CASSLGGGSSPDGYTF. CDR3 DNA sequence: TGTGCCAGCAGCTTGGGAGGGGGCAGTTCCCCCGATGGCTACACCTTC.